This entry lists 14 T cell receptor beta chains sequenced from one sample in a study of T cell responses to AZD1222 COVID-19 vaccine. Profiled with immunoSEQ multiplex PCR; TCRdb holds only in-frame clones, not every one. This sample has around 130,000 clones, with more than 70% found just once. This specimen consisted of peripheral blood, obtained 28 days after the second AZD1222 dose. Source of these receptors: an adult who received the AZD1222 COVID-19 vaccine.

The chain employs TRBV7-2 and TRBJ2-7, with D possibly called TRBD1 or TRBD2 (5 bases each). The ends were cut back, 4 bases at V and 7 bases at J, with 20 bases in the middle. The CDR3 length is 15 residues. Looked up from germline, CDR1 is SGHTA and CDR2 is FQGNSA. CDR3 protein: CASSSAPGATTEQYF. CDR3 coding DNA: TGTGCCAGCAGCTCCGCCCCCGGGGCGACAACAGAGCAGTACTTC.

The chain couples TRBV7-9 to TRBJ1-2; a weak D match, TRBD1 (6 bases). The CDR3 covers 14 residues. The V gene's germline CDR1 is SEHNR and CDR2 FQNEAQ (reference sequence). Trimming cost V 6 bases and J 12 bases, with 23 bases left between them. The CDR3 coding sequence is TGTGCCAGCAGGATGATCGGGACAACGGATTCTAACACCTTC. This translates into CASRMIGTTDSNTF.

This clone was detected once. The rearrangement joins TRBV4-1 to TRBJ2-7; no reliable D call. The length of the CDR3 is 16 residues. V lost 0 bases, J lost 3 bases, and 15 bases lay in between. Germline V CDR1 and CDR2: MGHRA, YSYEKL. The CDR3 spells CASSQDPYSSLYEQYF. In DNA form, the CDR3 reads TGCGCCAGCAGCCAAGATCCGTACTCCTCTCTCTACGAGCAGTACTTC.

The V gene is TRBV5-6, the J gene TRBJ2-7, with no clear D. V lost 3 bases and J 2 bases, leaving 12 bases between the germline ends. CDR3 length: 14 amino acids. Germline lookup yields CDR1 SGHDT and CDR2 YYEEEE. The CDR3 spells CASSSWVDPYEQYF. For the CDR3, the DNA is TGTGCCAGCAGCTCATGGGTCGATCCCTACGAGCAGTACTTC. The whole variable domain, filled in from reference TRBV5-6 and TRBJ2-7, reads DAGVTQSPTHLIKTRGQQVTLRCSPKSGHDTVSWYQQALGQGPQFIFQYYEEEERQRGNFPDRFSGHQFPNYSSELNVNALLLGDSALYLCASSSWVDPYEQYFGPGTRLTVT.

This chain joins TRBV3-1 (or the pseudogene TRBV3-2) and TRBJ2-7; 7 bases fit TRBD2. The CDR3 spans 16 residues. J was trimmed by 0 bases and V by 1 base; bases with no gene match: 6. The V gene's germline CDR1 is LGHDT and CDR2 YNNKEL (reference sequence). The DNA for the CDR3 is TGTGCCAGCAGCCAAGGTCGCGCGGGGGACTCCTACGAGCAGTACTTC. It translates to CASSQGRAGDSYEQYF.

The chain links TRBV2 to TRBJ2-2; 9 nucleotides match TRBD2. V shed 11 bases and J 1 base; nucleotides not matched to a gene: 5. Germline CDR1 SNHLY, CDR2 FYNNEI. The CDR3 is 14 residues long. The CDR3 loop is CAGRLAENTGELFF. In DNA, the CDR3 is TGTGCCGGCCGACTAGCGGAGAACACCGGGGAGCTGTTTTTT.

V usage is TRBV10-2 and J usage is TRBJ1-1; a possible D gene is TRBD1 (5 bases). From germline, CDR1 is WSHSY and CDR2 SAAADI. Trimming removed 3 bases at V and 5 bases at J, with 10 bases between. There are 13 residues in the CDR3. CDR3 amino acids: CASSEEGWTEAFF. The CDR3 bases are TGCGCCAGCAGTGAAGAGGGGTGGACTGAAGCTTTCTTT.

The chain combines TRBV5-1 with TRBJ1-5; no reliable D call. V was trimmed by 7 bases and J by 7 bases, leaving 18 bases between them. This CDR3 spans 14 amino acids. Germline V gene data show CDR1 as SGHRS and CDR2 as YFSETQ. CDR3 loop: CASSPEDPGQPQHF. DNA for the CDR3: TGCGCCAGCTCCCCGGAGGACCCTGGACAGCCCCAGCATTTT.

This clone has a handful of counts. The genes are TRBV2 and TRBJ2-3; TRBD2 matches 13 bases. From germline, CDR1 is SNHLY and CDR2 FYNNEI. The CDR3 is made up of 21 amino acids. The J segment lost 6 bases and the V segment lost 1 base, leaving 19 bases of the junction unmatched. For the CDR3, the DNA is TGTGCCAGCAGTGAAGGCAGCTATATCATCCTACTAGCGGGGGGGTCGGATACGCAGTATTTT. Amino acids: CASSEGSYIILLAGGSDTQYF.

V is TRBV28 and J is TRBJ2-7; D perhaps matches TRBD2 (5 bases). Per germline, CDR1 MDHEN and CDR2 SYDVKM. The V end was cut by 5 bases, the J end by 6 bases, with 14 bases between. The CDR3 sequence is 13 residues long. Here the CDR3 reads CASSLPGSGEQYF. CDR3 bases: TGTGCCAGCAGTCTCCCGGGATCTGGCGAGCAGTACTTC.

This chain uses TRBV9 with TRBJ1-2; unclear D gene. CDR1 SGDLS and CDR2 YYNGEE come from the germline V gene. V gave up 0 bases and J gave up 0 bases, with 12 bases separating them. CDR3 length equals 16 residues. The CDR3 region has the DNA TGTGCCAGCAGCGTAGGCCCGGGCCCGGCTAACTATGGCTACACCTTC. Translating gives CASSVGPGPANYGYTF.

The CDR3 reads CASSGTAAPVNSPLHF. For the CDR3, the DNA is TGTGCCAGCAGTGGGACAGCCGCCCCGGTGAATTCACCCCTCCACTTT. This sequence joins TRBV2 and TRBJ1-6, with D perhaps TRBD1 (6 bases). Germline V gene data show CDR1 as SNHLY and CDR2 as FYNNEI. The CDR3 runs 16 residues. The V and J ends lost 4 bases and 7 bases respectively, with 17 bases between them. The whole variable domain, remainder taken from reference TRBV2 and TRBJ1-6, is EPEVTQTPSHQVTQMGQEVILRCVPISNHLYFYWYRQILGQKVEFLVSFYNNEISEKSEIFDDQFSVERPDGSNFTLKIRSTKLEDSAMYFCASSGTAAPVNSPLHFGNGTRLTVT.

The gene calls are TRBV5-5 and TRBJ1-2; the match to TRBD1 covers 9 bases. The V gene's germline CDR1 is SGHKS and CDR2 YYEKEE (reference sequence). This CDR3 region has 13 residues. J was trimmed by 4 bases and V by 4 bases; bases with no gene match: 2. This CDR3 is CASSAGQGYGYTF. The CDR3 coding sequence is TGTGCCAGCAGCGCGGGACAGGGCTATGGCTACACCTTC.

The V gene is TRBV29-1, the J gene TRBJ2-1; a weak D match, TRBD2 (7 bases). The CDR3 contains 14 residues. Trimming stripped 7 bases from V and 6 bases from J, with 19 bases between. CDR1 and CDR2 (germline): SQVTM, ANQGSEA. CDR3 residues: CSAIRGAGVNEQFF. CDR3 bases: TGCAGCGCCATTCGGGGGGCAGGGGTCAATGAGCAGTTCTTC.